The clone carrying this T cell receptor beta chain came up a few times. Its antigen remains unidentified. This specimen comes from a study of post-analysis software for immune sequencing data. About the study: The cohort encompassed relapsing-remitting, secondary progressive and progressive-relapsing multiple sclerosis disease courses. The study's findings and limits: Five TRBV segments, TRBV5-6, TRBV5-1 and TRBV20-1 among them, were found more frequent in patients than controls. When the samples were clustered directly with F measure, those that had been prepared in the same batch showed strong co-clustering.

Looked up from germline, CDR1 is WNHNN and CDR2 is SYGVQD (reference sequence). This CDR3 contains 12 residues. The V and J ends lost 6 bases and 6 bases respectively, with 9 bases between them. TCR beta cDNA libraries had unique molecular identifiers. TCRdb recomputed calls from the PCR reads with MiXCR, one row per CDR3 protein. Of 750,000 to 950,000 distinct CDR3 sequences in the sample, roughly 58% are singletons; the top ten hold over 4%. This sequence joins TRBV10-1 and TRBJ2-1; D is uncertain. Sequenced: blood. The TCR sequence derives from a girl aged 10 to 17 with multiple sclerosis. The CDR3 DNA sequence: TGCGCCAGCAGCGGGCCTTCCAATGAGCAGTTCTTC. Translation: CASSGPSNEQFF.